Sequencing of this T cell receptor (beta chain) was carried out in a study of T-cell memory formation after mild COVID-19 (dated by TCRdb to the early 2020s). For the study in its entirety: TCR sequence clusters from the two donors were largely donor specific. The cohort comprised two young, previously healthy adult volunteers, one female and one male. In two donors, T-cell clones that expanded and contracted after mild COVID-19 were followed by sequencing TCRalpha and TCRbeta repertoires longitudinally.

Ficoll-Paque density gradient centrifugation was the method used to isolate PBMCs. Study-wide findings and limitations: Clones contracting from day 15 to 85 had balanced CD4/CD8 phenotypes, while a second wave expanding from day 15 to 37 was biased towards CD4+. Contracting CD4+ clones were found mainly in CM and EM memory subsets, while CD8+ clones were enriched in EMRA. SARS-CoV-2 specificity was not confirmed for the second-wave clones peaking on day 37. The study covered only a couple of mild cases, and larger cohorts including severe cases with pre-infection samples were considered necessary. Some responding clones were detected in pre-infection memory, suggesting pre-existing cross-reactive memory T cells joined the SARS-CoV-2 response.

Sequencing relied on an Illumina NovaSeq 6000. TCRalpha and TCRbeta cDNA libraries were constructed by 5'RACE with constant-segment primers, with sample barcodes and unique molecular identifiers being introduced. RNA was extracted from every sample with Trizol reagent. The libraries were amplified in two PCR steps, and the second step added a second sample barcode and Illumina TruSeq adapters. Libraries were sequenced on an Illumina NovaSeq with 2 x 150 bp paired-end reads. The study's own analysis went as follows. Reads were demultiplexed and collapsed into UMI-guided consensus sequences with migec v1.2.7. Using mixcr v2.1.11, the UMI consensuses were aligned to TRA and TRB V and J templates and assembled into clonotypes. Expanded or contracted clonotypes were those called significant by both edgeR and NoisET, with noise models trained on biological replicates. For edgeR calls, a false discovery rate-adjusted p below 0.01 and a log2 fold-change threshold of 1 were applied. As an exploratory analysis of dynamics, max-normalized trajectories of the 1000 most abundant clonotypes were examined with PCA combined with hierarchical clustering. Separately sequenced CD4+ and CD8+ repertoires were used to assign the CD4 or CD8 phenotype of responding clones. TCRdb reanalyzed the raw reads on its own, using fastp at Q25 for trimming and MiXCR for clone calling, and kept in-frame beta chains. For every CDR3 protein sequence, its rows merge into one entry that carries the most common genes and DNA. These V and J calls rely on TCRdb rather than the paper's analysis. This sample has 150,000 to 200,000 distinct CDR3 sequences in its table, and about a sixth of those were observed once. Together, the top ten hold about 2.1% of the sample.

In regard to this clonotype: Its antigen is not yet known. Qualities for individual bases were not recorded, and no much larger clone is one base off.

The sample consisted of PBMCs or a T cell subset sorted from them (not recorded which). The source of this sequence is an adult woman who had mild COVID-19 (a few samples of this study predate the infection). The sample titles of this study are shuffled in the database, so cell type and time point are left out; the donor was told from shared clones.

CDR3 protein: CASSLQARQGARNGYTF. Read as DNA, the sequence is TGTGCCAGCAGCTTGCAGGCAAGACAGGGGGCTAGAAATGGCTACACCTTC. Recombination linked TRBV5-4 to TRBJ1-2; 10 nucleotides in the junction match TRBD1. The germline V end is reduced by 1 base and the J end by 6 bases; junction bases left unmatched: 12. The cysteine opens and the phenylalanine closes a CDR3 of 17 amino acids. The CDR3 DNA has 51 bases and is translated from base 1. From a lookup of the germline V gene (reference sequence), CDR1 and CDR2 are SGHNT and YYREEE.